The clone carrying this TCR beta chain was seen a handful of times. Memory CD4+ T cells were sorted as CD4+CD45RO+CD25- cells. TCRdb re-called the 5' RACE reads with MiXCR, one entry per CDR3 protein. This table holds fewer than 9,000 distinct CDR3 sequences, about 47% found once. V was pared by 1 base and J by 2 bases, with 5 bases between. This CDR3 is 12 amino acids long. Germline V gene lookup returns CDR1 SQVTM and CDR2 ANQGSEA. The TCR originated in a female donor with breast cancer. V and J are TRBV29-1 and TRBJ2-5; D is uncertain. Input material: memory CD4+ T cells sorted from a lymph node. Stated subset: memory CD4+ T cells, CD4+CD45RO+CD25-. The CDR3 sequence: CSVEGSQETQYF. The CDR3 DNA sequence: TGCAGCGTTGAAGGCAGTCAAGAGACCCAGTACTTC. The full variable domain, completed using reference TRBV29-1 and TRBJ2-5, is SAVISQKPSRDICQRGTSLTIQCQVDSQVTMMFWYRQQPGQSLTLIATANQGSEATYESGFVIDKFPISRPNLTFSTLTVSNMSPEDSSIYLCSVEGSQETQYFGPGTRLLVL.